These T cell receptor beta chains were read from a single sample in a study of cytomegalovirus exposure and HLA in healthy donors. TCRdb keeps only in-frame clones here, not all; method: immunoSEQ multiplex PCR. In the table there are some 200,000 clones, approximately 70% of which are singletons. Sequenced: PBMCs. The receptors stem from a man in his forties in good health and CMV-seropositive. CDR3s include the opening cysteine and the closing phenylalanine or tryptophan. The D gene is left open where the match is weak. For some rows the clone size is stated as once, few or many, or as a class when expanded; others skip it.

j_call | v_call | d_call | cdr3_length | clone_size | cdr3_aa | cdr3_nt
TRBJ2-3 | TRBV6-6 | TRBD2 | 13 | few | CASSPREGDTQYF | TGTGCCAGCAGTCCTCGGGAGGGCGATACGCAGTATTTT
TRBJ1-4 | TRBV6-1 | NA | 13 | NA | CASSGGLREKLFF | TGTGCCAGCAGTGGTGGACTGCGCGAAAAACTGTTTTTT
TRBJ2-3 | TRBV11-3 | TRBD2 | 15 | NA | CASSFQRGGRDTQYF | TGTGCCAGCAGCTTCCAGCGGGGGGGGAGAGATACGCAGTATTTT
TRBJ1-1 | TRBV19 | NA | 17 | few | CASSRPPIGQGNTEAFF | TGTGCCAGTAGTAGGCCGCCAATTGGGCAGGGGAACACTGAAGCTTTCTTT
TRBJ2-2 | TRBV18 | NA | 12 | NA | CASSPDSGELFF | TGTGCCAGCTCACCGGACAGCGGGGAGCTGTTTTTT
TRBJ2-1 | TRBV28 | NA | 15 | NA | CASREGAGTYNEQFF | TGTGCCAGCAGGGAAGGGGCGGGGACCTACAATGAGCAGTTCTTC
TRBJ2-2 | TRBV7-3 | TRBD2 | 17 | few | CASSLIGGGGNTGELFF | TGTGCCAGCAGCTTAATAGGAGGCGGGGGGAACACCGGGGAGCTGTTTTTT
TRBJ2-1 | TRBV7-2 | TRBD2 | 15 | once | CASSLGAGGRDEQFF | TGTGCCAGCAGCTTGGGAGCGGGGGGTCGGGATGAGCAGTTCTTC
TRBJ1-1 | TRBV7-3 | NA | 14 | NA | CASSRFGGGTEAFF | TGTGCCAGCAGCCGATTTGGGGGGGGAACTGAAGCTTTCTTT
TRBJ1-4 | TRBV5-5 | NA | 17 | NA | CASSTHYQISTNEKLFF | TGTGCCAGCAGTACACATTACCAGATCTCAACTAATGAAAAACTGTTTTTT
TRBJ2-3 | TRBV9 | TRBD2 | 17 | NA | CASSEGGTSGHTDTQYF | TGTGCCAGCAGCGAGGGCGGGACTAGCGGACACACAGATACGCAGTATTTT
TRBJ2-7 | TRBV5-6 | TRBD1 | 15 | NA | CASSLGDRGVHEQYF | TGTGCCAGCAGCTTGGGGGACAGGGGGGTCCACGAGCAGTACTTC
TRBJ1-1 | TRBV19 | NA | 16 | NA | CASSIDEEGTNTEAFF | TGTGCCAGTAGTATAGATGAGGAGGGTACGAACACTGAAGCTTTCTTT
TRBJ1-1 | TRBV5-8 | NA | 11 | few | CASSHTGEAFF | TGTGCCAGCAGTCATACAGGGGAAGCTTTCTTT
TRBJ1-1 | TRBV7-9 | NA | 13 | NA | CASSVGRNTEAFF | TGTGCCAGCAGCGTCGGTCGTAACACTGAAGCTTTCTTT
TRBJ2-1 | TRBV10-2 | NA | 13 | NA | CASSEAGYNEQFF | TGCGCCAGCAGTGAGGCAGGTTACAATGAGCAGTTCTTC
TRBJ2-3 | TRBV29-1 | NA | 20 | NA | CSVEAPPRGLMGGPPDTQYF | TGCAGCGTTGAAGCCCCCCCTAGGGGTTTGATGGGGGGGCCCCCAGATACGCAGTATTTT
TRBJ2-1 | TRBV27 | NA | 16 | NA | CASSLSTGRLNNEQFF | TGTGCCAGCAGTTTATCGACAGGGAGGCTAAACAATGAGCAGTTCTTC
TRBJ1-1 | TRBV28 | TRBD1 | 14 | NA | CASLTGTGGKGAFF | TGTGCCAGCCTAACCGGGACAGGGGGCAAGGGAGCTTTCTTT
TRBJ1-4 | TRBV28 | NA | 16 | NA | CASSLAIVGGNEKLFF | TGTGCCAGCAGTTTAGCCATCGTCGGGGGTAATGAAAAACTGTTTTTT
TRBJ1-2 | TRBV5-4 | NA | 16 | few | CASSPPGTTTSYGYTF | TGTGCCAGCAGCCCTCCCGGGACAACTACTAGCTATGGCTACACCTTC
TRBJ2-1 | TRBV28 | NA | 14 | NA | CAARGSAHYNEQFF | TGTGCCGCAAGGGGTTCTGCTCACTACAATGAGCAGTTCTTC
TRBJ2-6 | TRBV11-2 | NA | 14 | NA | CASSWGGTANVLTF | TGTGCCAGCAGCTGGGGGGGGACAGCCAACGTCCTGACTTTC
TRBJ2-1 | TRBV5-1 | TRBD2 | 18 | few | CASSSRGSGGPLWNEQFF | TGCGCCAGCAGTTCCCGGGGGAGCGGGGGACCTCTTTGGAATGAGCAGTTCTTC
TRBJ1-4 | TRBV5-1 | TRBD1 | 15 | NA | CASSLGQGRNEKLFF | TGCGCCAGCAGCTTGGGACAGGGAAGAAATGAAAAACTGTTTTTT
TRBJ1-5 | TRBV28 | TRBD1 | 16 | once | CASRYGQGSSNQPQHF | TGTGCCAGCAGATATGGACAGGGTTCAAGCAATCAGCCCCAGCATTTT
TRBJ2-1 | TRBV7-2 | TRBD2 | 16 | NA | CASSMRLAGEHNEQFF | TGTGCCAGCAGCATGCGCCTAGCGGGGGAACACAATGAGCAGTTCTTC
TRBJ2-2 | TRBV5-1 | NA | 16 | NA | CASSSSPGTNTGELFF | TGCGCCAGCAGCTCCTCGCCCGGTACGAACACCGGGGAGCTGTTTTTT